The TCR beta chain described here comes from a study of a mutant IDH1 vaccine in newly diagnosed glioma. As for the study in general: Beforehand, treatment had been radiotherapy, temozolomide, or both; the majority received both. Study conclusions and caveats: The authors found pseudoprogression apparently unrelated to changes in top peripheral T cell clonotypes.

The CDR3 runs to 17 residues. The ends were cut back, 3 bases at V and 10 bases at J, with 28 bases in the middle. The germline V gene has CDR1 SQVTM and CDR2 ANQGSEA. Measured with immunoSEQ multiplex PCR; TCRdb has only the in-frame clones, and not every one. Of tens of thousands of clones in the sample, over 75% were seen once. In regard to this clone: Antigen unknown.

The time point was: week 47, end of study. Each vaccine dose was 300 ug of mutant IDH1 20-mer peptide, with topical imiquimod. Donors' newly diagnosed IDH1-mutant WHO grade 3 or 4 astrocytomas lacked nuclear ATRX. This sequence was found in a man aged 40-50 years with glioma. V is TRBV29-1 and J is TRBJ2-1; D possibly corresponds to TRBD1 (7 bases). The source was PBMCs, collected from a glioma patient whose treatment included an IDH1 peptide vaccine. The CDR3 DNA sequence: TGCAGCGTTGACGGGGGACAGACGAAGCCCCCCCACTGGGAGCAGTTCTTC. As protein: CSVDGGQTKPPHWEQFF.